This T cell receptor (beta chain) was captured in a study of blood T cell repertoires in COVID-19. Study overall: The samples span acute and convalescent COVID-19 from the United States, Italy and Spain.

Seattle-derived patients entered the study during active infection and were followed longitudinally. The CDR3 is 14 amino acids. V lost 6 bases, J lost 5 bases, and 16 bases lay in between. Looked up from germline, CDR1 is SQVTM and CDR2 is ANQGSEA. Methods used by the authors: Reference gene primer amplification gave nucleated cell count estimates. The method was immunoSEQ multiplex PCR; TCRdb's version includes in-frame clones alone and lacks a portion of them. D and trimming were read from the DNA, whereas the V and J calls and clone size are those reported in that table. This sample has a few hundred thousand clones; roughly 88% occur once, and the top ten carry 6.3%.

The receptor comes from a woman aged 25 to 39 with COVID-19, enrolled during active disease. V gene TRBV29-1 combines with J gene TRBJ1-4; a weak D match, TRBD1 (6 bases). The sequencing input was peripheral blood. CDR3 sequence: CSVGKQGPNEKLFF. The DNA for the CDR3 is TGCAGCGTCGGGAAACAGGGTCCAAATGAAAAACTGTTTTTT.